The clone carrying this T cell receptor (beta chain) was detected a few times. The data derive from a study of T cells after yellow fever vaccination. This CDR3 has 14 amino acids. V was shortened by 2 bases and J by 6 bases, with 15 bases between the two germline ends. Germline CDR1 reads SGHRS; CDR2 reads YFSETQ. Via MiXCR, TCRdb re-called the 5' RACE reads, giving one row per CDR3 protein. This table has around 600,000 distinct CDR3 sequences, 10% to 15% appearing once. This TCR came from a man younger than 40 who received the YFV17D yellow fever vaccine. This sample comprised PBMCs, obtained on the day of the yellow fever booster vaccination. This chain joins TRBV5-1 and TRBJ2-7, with D possibly being TRBD2 (5 bases). The CDR3 sequence: CASSFSPGWGEQYF. Here the CDR3 DNA reads TGCGCCAGCAGCTTTTCTCCGGGATGGGGCGAGCAGTACTTC. Combining the CDR3 with reference TRBV5-1 and TRBJ2-7 gives the whole variable domain KAGVTQTPRYLIKTRGQQVTLSCSPISGHRSVSWYQQTPGQGLQFLFEYFSETQRNKGNFPGRFSGRQFSNSRSEMNVSTLELGDSALYLCASSFSPGWGEQYFGPGTRLTVT.